The rows below give T cell receptor beta chains drawn from one sample of a study of beta chain features in type 1 diabetes. Produced via immunoSEQ multiplex PCR; TCRdb's table is partial and in-frame only. Altogether 620,000 or so clones are present, 15% being singletons, with the ten largest covering under 0.095%. The sequenced material came from naive CD4+ T cells from blood. These receptors were collected from a young man in good health. The CDR3 runs from the conserved cysteine through the conserved F or W. Fields, in order: V gene, CDR3 length, J gene, CDR3 protein.

TRBV19	17	TRBJ2-7	CASSIGPNRGRIYEQYF
TRBV6-6	14	TRBJ1-5	CASSYPLVGQPQHF
TRBV20-1	11	TRBJ2-3	CSGAGTDTQYF
TRBV19	14	TRBJ2-2	CASSITGGTGELFF
TRBV25-1	12	TRBJ1-2	CASGSFAYGYTF
TRBV7-9	13	TRBJ2-5	CASSLYNQETQYF
TRBV10-3	16	TRBJ1-6	CAISELRLAARSPLHF
TRBV18	14	TRBJ2-7	CASSPYRAPYEQYF
TRBV4-1	17	TRBJ1-5	CASSQEGLGRVDQPQHF
TRBV28	18	TRBJ1-3	CASSPPPGQGALGATIYF
TRBV10-3	17	TRBJ2-3	CAIRGDSSGSVTDTQYF
TRBV15	15	TRBJ2-3	CATRQGASSTDTQYF
TRBV5-4	14	TRBJ2-5	CASSQAGGMETQYF
TRBV6-1	15	TRBJ2-7	CASSEAGTYLYEQYF
TRBV27	14	TRBJ1-1	CASCRTGGNTEAFF
TRBV9	18	TRBJ2-2	CASSVGLAGGGYTGELFF
TRBV7-2	16	TRBJ2-7	CASSSWGTVLSYEQYF
TRBV5-1	17	TRBJ2-3	CASSFEAGTGGRNTQYF
TRBV5-1	16	TRBJ2-4	CASSHLPGGGGNIQYF
TRBV7-3	14	TRBJ1-1	CASSLNPGNTEAFF
TRBV2	12	TRBJ2-7	CASSEQGYEQYF
TRBV10-3	14	TRBJ2-1	CAISRQGDYNEQFF
TRBV19	14	TRBJ1-1	CASTVRGLGTEAFF
TRBV5-4	15	TRBJ2-5	CASSLDTGGQETQYF
TRBV5-1	15	TRBJ1-1	CASSFGGTANTEAFF
TRBV10-3	15	TRBJ2-5	CAISELSGPQETQYF
TRBV6-5	15	TRBJ2-7	CASSPYGTPTYEQYF
TRBV6-1	15	TRBJ1-5	CASSERVGINQPQHF
TRBV14	19	TRBJ2-1	CASSRPRGLAGSSYNEQFF
TRBV28	12	TRBJ1-2	CASTDRGHGYTF
TRBV28	14	TRBJ2-1	CASRGLERFNEQFF
TRBV4-1	16	TRBJ2-7	CASSRLQFFPSYEQYF
TRBV4-3	16	TRBJ1-1	CASSQDPGRRETEAFF
TRBV4-1	19	TRBJ2-3	CASSREPSSGTSSTDTQYF
TRBV28	11	TRBJ2-7	CASSSLYEQYF
TRBV9	18	TRBJ2-5	CASSHEQGRDRSQETQYF
TRBV5-1	12	TRBJ1-2	CASSQNSHGYTF
TRBV7-2	15	TRBJ1-3	CASSSTGASGNTIYF